One sample yielded the 23 T cell receptor beta chains listed below, sequenced in a study of T-cell memory formation after mild COVID-19. Each CDR3 protein is one row after TCRdb ran MiXCR on the 5' RACE reads. The table lists more than 250,000 distinct CDR3 sequences, 15% to 20% of them singletons. The specimen sequenced was PBMCs or a T cell subset sorted from them (not recorded which). These receptors came from a man aged 18 to 35 who had mild COVID-19 (a few samples of this study predate the infection). Cell type and time point are not known.

The chain carries TRBV6-5 and TRBJ2-7; D may match TRBD1 or TRBD2 (6 bases each). Trimming stripped 0 bases from V and 0 bases from J, with 15 bases between. Germline CDR1 is MNHEY and CDR2 is SVGAGI. CDR3 length equals 17 residues. Here the CDR3 reads CASSYSMPGAFSYEQYF. CDR3 in DNA: TGTGCCAGCAGTTACTCGATGCCGGGGGCTTTCTCCTACGAGCAGTACTTC.

This CDR3 is CASSLVGRDNYGYTF. DNA of the CDR3: TGTGCCAGCAGCTTGGTTGGCAGGGATAACTATGGCTACACCTTC. The chain recombines TRBV5-5 with TRBJ1-2, with a possible D match to TRBD1 (5 bases). The CDR3 consists of 15 residues. V lost 0 bases to trimming and J lost 1 base, with 10 bases between them. Looked up from germline, CDR1 is SGHKS and CDR2 is YYEKEE (reference sequence).

V is TRBV6-2 or TRBV6-3 and J is TRBJ1-5, with 7 bases identical to TRBD1. CDR3 size: 13 residues. J gave up 5 bases and V 6 bases, and 4 bases lay outside the gene matches. The germline CDR1 and CDR2 sequences are MNHEY and SVGEGT. Here the CDR3 DNA reads TGTGCCAGCAGGACAGGGCTTGATCAGCCCCAGCATTTT. Amino acid sequence: CASRTGLDQPQHF.

V usage is TRBV5-6 and J usage is TRBJ2-7; D may be TRBD1 or TRBD2 (6 bases each). V lost 1 base, J lost 3 bases, and 11 bases lay in between. The CDR3 runs to 14 residues. Germline assignment: CDR1 SGHDT and CDR2 YYEEEE. Here the CDR3 reads CASSLRGVGYEQYF. Here the CDR3 DNA reads TGTGCCAGCAGCTTGAGGGGGGTGGGCTACGAGCAGTACTTC.

V is TRBV5-1 and J is TRBJ2-3, with 11 bases identical to TRBD2. The germline V gene has CDR1 SGHRS and CDR2 YFSETQ. J gave up 5 bases and V 0 bases, and 2 bases lay outside the gene matches. The CDR3 has 15 amino acids. CDR3 sequence reads: CASSLGGLAVDTQYF. The CDR3 DNA follows: TGCGCCAGCAGCTTGGGGGGACTAGCGGTAGATACGCAGTATTTT.

The table lists this clonotype with a few counts. V gene TRBV20-1 combines with J gene TRBJ1-2, with 8 bases matching TRBD1. The CDR3 is made up of 13 amino acids. CDR1 and CDR2 from the germline V gene are DFQATT and SNEGSKA (reference sequence). The J segment lost 6 bases and the V segment lost 5 bases, leaving 8 bases of the junction unmatched. The CDR3, as DNA: TGCAGTGCTGGGCTGCAGGGGGCGGATGGCTACACCTTC. It encodes CSAGLQGADGYTF.

This clonotype was seen more than once but under ten times. The chain is built from TRBV5-1 and TRBJ1-5; no firm D call. Germline lookup yields CDR1 SGHRS and CDR2 YFSETQ. The CDR3 runs 13 residues. V was trimmed by 4 bases and J by 6 bases, leaving 11 bases between them. The CDR3 DNA follows: TGCGCCAGCAGCCCAGACTGGGGTCAGCCCCAGCATTTT. Translation: CASSPDWGQPQHF.

This clonotype was observed a handful of times. The chain carries TRBV20-1 and TRBJ2-3, with 10 bases that match TRBD1. Germline loops: CDR1 DFQATT, CDR2 SNEGSKA (reference sequence). This CDR3 comprises 15 residues. Trimming took 1 base from V and 4 from J; bases not matched to a gene: 5. The CDR3 region has the DNA TGCAGTGCTAGAGGATGGACAGGGGGGGCAGATACGCAGTATTTT. Translation gives CSARGWTGGADTQYF.

V usage is TRBV6-2 or TRBV6-3 and J usage is TRBJ2-1; 8 bases align to TRBD2. Germline trimming cut 6 bases from V and 10 bases from J; bases unmatched to any gene: 14. Germline assignment: CDR1 MNHEY and CDR2 SVGEGT. The CDR3 loop spans 15 amino acids. The DNA for the CDR3 is TGTGCCAGCAGCCCGAGCGGGGGCTCGCGGGGAGAGCAGTTCTTC. Amino acids: CASSPSGGSRGEQFF.

This rearrangement joins TRBV7-9 to TRBJ2-1; 12 bases match TRBD2. V shed 5 bases, J shed 4 bases, and the junction held 6 bases outside the gene matches. Germline loops: CDR1 SEHNR, CDR2 FQNEAQ (reference sequence). The CDR3 totals 16 residues. CDR3 in DNA: TGTGCCAGCAGCCCGCCACTAGCGGGGGGTTACAATGAGCAGTTCTTC. Its translation is CASSPPLAGGYNEQFF.

The chain is built from TRBV27 and TRBJ2-5; the D gene could be TRBD1 or TRBD2 (5 bases each). Germline V CDR1 and CDR2: MNHEY, SMNVEV (reference sequence). The CDR3 is 15 residues long. V lost 4 bases, J lost 2 bases, and 14 bases lay in between. The chain's CDR3 is CASSSESGPQETQYF. The CDR3 DNA is TGTGCCAGCAGTTCCGAATCGGGGCCACAAGAGACCCAGTACTTC.

This clonotype appeared a few times. This rearrangement joins TRBV7-6 to TRBJ2-1; 11 bases are shared with TRBD2. The V gene end was trimmed by 2 bases and the J gene end by 9 bases; junction bases not matched to a gene: 9. The CDR3 length is 16 residues. The germline CDR1 and CDR2 sequences are SGHVS and FNYEAQ. The CDR3 here is CASSLYSGGDFPEQFF. CDR3 bases: TGTGCCAGCAGCTTATATAGCGGGGGGGACTTTCCTGAGCAGTTCTTC.

The rearrangement joins TRBV12-3 or TRBV12-4 to TRBJ1-2, with TRBD1 identical over 9 bases. The CDR3 is 16 residues long. Germline trimming cut 6 bases from V and 8 bases from J; bases unmatched to any gene: 16. The CDR3 loop is CASSHLPGTGTRGYTF. The CDR3 DNA reads as TGTGCCAGCAGCCACCTTCCCGGGACAGGGACAAGAGGCTACACCTTC.

This clonotype has a handful of counts. This chain joins TRBV5-5 and TRBJ2-3; D is undetermined. The V gene's germline CDR1 is SGHKS and CDR2 YYEKEE (reference sequence). Deletions cut 6 bases from V and 6 bases from J, with 14 bases between. The CDR3 extends over 13 amino acids. CDR3 DNA sequence: TGTGCCAGCACCCTGCGGCCCCTCGATACGCAGTATTTT. Its protein product is CASTLRPLDTQYF. The full variable domain, completed using reference TRBV5-5 and TRBJ2-3, is DAGVTQSPTHLIKTRGQQVTLRCSPISGHKSVSWYQQVLGQGPQFIFQYYEKEERGRGNFPDRFSARQFPNYSSELNVNALLLGDSALYLCASTLRPLDTQYFGPGTRLTVL.

This clonotype was picked up a small number of times. The CDR3 DNA reads TGTGCCAGCAGCGGGGGACAGGGGAACGAGCAGTACTTC. Its protein is CASSGGQGNEQYF. This chain links TRBV9 with TRBJ2-7, with 10 bases lining up with TRBD1. CDR1 SGDLS and CDR2 YYNGEE come from the germline V gene. CDR3 length: 13 amino acids. J was trimmed by 5 bases and V by 3 bases; bases with no gene match: 2.

The table lists this clonotype with a few counts. V and J are TRBV6-2 or TRBV6-3 and TRBJ2-7, with unresolved D. Trimming removed 5 bases at V and 2 bases at J, with 7 bases between. In germline, CDR1 is MNHEY, CDR2 SVGEGT. The CDR3 consists of 12 residues. CDR3 coding DNA: TGTGCCAGCAGTCGGATGGCCTACGAGCAGTACGTC. It is translated as CASSRMAYEQYV.

The CDR3 nucleotides read TGCGCCAGCAGACTAGCGGCCTCTGGCACAGATACGCAGTATTTT. Translated, it gives CASRLAASGTDTQYF. The gene calls are TRBV5-1 and TRBJ2-3, with TRBD2 matching 8 bases. V lost 5 bases, J lost 1 base, and 6 bases stayed unmatched. The CDR3 covers 15 residues. The V gene's germline CDR1 is SGHRS and CDR2 YFSETQ.

In regard to this clonotype: The conserved final phenylalanine or tryptophan is absent from the CDR3, which likely points to a read error. The V call is TRBV4-1, the J call TRBJ2-5; D call uncertain. Germline-derived CDR1 and CDR2 are MGHRA and YSYEKL. The CDR3 covers 16 residues. Trimming pared 1 base from V and 3 bases from J, leaving 15 bases between. The CDR3 region is CASSQAAASPEETQYL. In DNA, the CDR3 is TGCGCCAGCAGCCAAGCGGCAGCGTCCCCCGAAGAGACCCAGTACTTA.

A few counts support this clonotype. The genes are TRBV4-3 and TRBJ1-2, with D perhaps TRBD1 (5 bases). V was pared by 0 bases and J by 0 bases, with 14 bases between. The CDR3 sequence is 17 residues long. Germline CDR1 and CDR2: LGHNA and YSLEER. CDR3 protein: CASSQEFGTLTNYGYTF. The CDR3 region has the DNA TGCGCCAGCAGCCAAGAATTTGGGACGCTGACTAACTATGGCTACACCTTC.

This clonotype was seen a handful of times. CDR3: CSARGITSYEQYF. CDR3 bases: TGCAGTGCTAGAGGAATAACAAGCTACGAGCAGTACTTC. The genes are TRBV20-1 and TRBJ2-7; no firm D call. There are 13 residues in the CDR3. From germline, CDR1 is DFQATT and CDR2 SNEGSKA (reference sequence). V lost 1 base and J lost 3, with 10 bases in between.

The chain employs TRBV10-3 and TRBJ2-7, with 9 bases lining up with TRBD1. CDR3 size: 14 residues. V shed 4 bases and J 3 bases; nucleotides not matched to a gene: 4. Germline loops: CDR1 ENHRY, CDR2 SYGVKD. DNA for the CDR3: TGTGCCATCAGTGGGACAGGGGTAGACTACGAGCAGTACGTC. It specifies CAISGTGVDYEQYV.

The chain combines TRBV7-9 with TRBJ1-3; D unresolved. The germline V gene has CDR1 SEHNR and CDR2 FQNEAQ (reference sequence). The CDR3 contains 14 residues. Between the trimmed V and J ends, which lost 0 bases and 2 bases, there was a span of 5 bases. The CDR3 protein is CASSLARAGNTIYF. CDR3 DNA: TGTGCCAGCAGCTTAGCGCGTGCTGGAAACACCATATATTTT.

The table lists this clonotype with a few counts. The CDR3 DNA reads as TGTGCCAGCATCCCAGCCGGGAATCAGCCCCAGCATTTT. Translated, it gives CASIPAGNQPQHF. The V gene is TRBV6-6, the J gene TRBJ1-5; D gene ambiguous. Germline values: CDR1 MNHNY, CDR2 SVGAGI (reference sequence). This CDR3 spans 13 amino acids. Trimming removed 7 bases at V and 4 bases at J, with 11 bases between.